This T cell receptor beta chain was retrieved from a study of blood T cell repertoires in COVID-19. Whole-study context: Material from acute and convalescent COVID-19 was sourced from the United States, Italy and Spain. T cells, B-cell-depleted T cells, or PBMCs provided the cDNA or gDNA that served as material.

Measured with immunoSEQ multiplex PCR; TCRdb has only the in-frame clones, and not every one. The top ten hold approximately 3% of the sample, which has 55,000 to 70,000 clones, approximately 79% seen once. Trimming pared 0 bases from V and 4 bases from J, leaving 10 bases between. The CDR3 contains 15 residues. Germline V gene data show CDR1 as SGHVS and CDR2 as FNYEAQ. The clonotype comes from a man aged 55 to 70 with acute or convalescent COVID-19. The J gene is TRBJ1-3, the V gene TRBV7-6; D gene uncertain. The sequencing input was peripheral blood. This chain's CDR3 is CASSLALQYGNTIYF. The DNA of the CDR3 is TGTGCCAGCAGCTTAGCCCTCCAGTACGGAAACACCATATATTTT. Combining the CDR3 with reference TRBV7-6 and TRBJ1-3 gives the whole variable domain GAGVSQSPRYKVTKRGQDVALRCDPISGHVSLYWYRQALGQGPEFLTYFNYEAQQDKSGLPNDRFSAERPEGSISTLTIQRTEQRDSAMYRCASSLALQYGNTIYFGEGSWLTVV.